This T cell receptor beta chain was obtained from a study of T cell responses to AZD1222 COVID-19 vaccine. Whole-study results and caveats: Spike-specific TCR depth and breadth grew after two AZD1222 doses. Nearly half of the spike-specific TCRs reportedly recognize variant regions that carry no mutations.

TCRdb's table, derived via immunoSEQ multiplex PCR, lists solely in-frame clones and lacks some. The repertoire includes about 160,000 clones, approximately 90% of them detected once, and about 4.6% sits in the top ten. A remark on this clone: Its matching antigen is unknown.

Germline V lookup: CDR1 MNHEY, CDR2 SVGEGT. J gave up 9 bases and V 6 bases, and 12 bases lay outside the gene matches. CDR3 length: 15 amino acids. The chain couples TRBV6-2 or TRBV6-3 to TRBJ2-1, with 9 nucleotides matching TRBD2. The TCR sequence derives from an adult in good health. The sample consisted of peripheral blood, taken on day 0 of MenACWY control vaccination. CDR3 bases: TGTGCCAGCAGCCGAAAACTAGCGGGTCTTATTGAGCAGTTCTTC. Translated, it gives CASSRKLAGLIEQFF.